This T cell receptor beta chain was identified in a study of blood T cell repertoires in COVID-19 (dated by TCRdb to 2018 to 2020). A note on the overall study: Samples covering the acute and convalescent phases of COVID-19 were provided by collaborators in the United States, Italy and Spain. The prospective study material was composed of cDNA or gDNA derived from T cells, B-cell-depleted T cells, or PBMCs. Deeply sampled blood TCRbeta repertoires from subjects exposed to, actively infected with, or recovered from COVID-19 were included in the dataset. The repertoires were released in a freely available public database meant as a resource for research on the immune response to SARS-CoV-2. Samples were obtained from the ongoing ImmuneRACE study (first 160 participants) and from 950 to 1,500 subjects provided by 6 global collaborators. Sample metadata almost always included a de-identified subject ID, COVID-19 status, age in years and sex. Where available, HLA class I and class II types were taken from metadata supplied by the sample provider and were not determined by assay-based typing.

Trimmed from V: 6 bases; trimmed from J: 7 bases; junction bases lacking a gene match: 10. The CDR1 and CDR2 encoded by the germline V gene (reference sequence) are LNHDA and SQIVND. From cysteine to phenylalanine, the CDR3 is 14 amino acids long. The retained sequence is limited to the CDR3, 42 bases, with the frame set at the first base. Results and caveats for the whole study, not just this receptor: The quantity of clinical and demographic metadata differed by source and by participant and was supplied without curation.

The immunoSEQ Assay, a bias-controlled multiplex PCR, was used to amplify TCRbeta CDR3 regions from genomic DNA. The paper's processing steps were these. Nucleated cell counts per sample were estimated from amplification of reference gene primers within the assay. To quantify the absolute abundance of each unique TCRbeta CDR3 rearrangement, sequence reads were collapsed and filtered. For each sample, productive Simpson clonality was calculated by taking the square root of Simpson's diversity index across productive rearrangements. In its TCRdb copy, this immuneACCESS table keeps in-frame sequences only and misses some clones. Where compared with another copy, unresolved V genes explain less than half of these, and the others have no known cause. V, J and clone size derive from that table, while D and trimming were established from the DNA sequence. Within this sample are some 40,000 clones, with approximately 88% of them counted one time only. Together, the top ten hold 8% to 10% of the sample.

Each collaborating institution followed its own protocols to collect whole blood in K2EDTA tubes. Collaborator samples were shipped for TCRbeta analysis as frozen whole blood, isolated PBMCs, or DNA extracted from either sample type. To note about this clone: Its antigen is currently not known. Base qualities were left out, and no much larger clone turns up one base away.

This sequence originates from a human donor in a cohort sampled during active COVID-19. Sequenced material: peripheral blood. This sequence uses TRBV19 and TRBJ1-2; 8 bases in the middle match TRBD1. The DNA sequence is TGTGCCAGTAGAATTGGACAGGGATTTAGTGGCTACACCTTC. It translates as CASRIGQGFSGYTF.